This is a list of T cell receptor beta chains from one sample in a study of blood T cell repertoires in COVID-19. TCRdb's table, derived via immunoSEQ multiplex PCR, lists solely in-frame clones and lacks some. The sample shows approximately 200,000 clones, about 82% of them seen only once. The source material was PBMCs or T cells enriched from blood (not recorded which). The source is a woman in her thirties who had recovered from COVID-19. Each CDR3 is given with its conserved first and last residue. The D gene is left open where the match is weak. A clone size is listed for some rows: how often the clone was seen (once, few, many), or a class if it is expanded.

clone size	V gene	D gene	J gene	CDR3 protein	CDR3 DNA
few	TRBV29-1	NA	TRBJ2-7	CSVEDAHKAVSEQYF	TGCAGCGTTGAAGATGCGCATAAAGCGGTGAGCGAGCAGTACTTC
NA	TRBV11-2	TRBD2	TRBJ2-3	CASSLGVAGEQYF	TGTGCCAGCAGCTTAGGGGTAGCGGGAGAGCAGTATTTT
NA	TRBV10-3	TRBD2	TRBJ2-1	CAISEPGLAGTVEQFF	TGTGCCATCAGTGAGCCGGGACTAGCGGGAACGGTTGAGCAGTTCTTC
few	TRBV6-5	TRBD1	TRBJ2-7	CAAHKRDRGTEQYF	TGTGCCGCGCACAAGAGGGACAGGGGCACCGAGCAGTACTTC
NA	TRBV3-1/TRBV3-2	NA	TRBJ2-2	CATAGYTGELFF	TGTGCCACTGCGGGATACACCGGGGAGCTGTTTTTT
NA	TRBV19	NA	TRBJ2-6	CASVDSLDGSGANVLTF	TGTGCCAGTGTGGACTCCCTGGATGGTTCTGGGGCCAACGTCCTGACTTTC
NA	TRBV3-1/TRBV3-2	TRBD2	TRBJ2-7	CASSLGLAASSYEQYF	TGTGCCAGCAGCCTTGGTCTAGCGGCCAGCTCCTACGAGCAGTACTTC
NA	TRBV6-5	NA	TRBJ1-2	CASSLNQGAIGYTF	TGTGCCAGCAGCCTCAACCAGGGTGCAATTGGTTACACCTTC
NA	TRBV3-1/TRBV3-2	TRBD2	TRBJ2-7	CASRPFGTSGYEQYF	TGTGCCAGCAGACCCTTCGGGACTAGCGGATACGAGCAGTACTTC
NA	TRBV12-3/TRBV12-4	NA	TRBJ1-5	CASSSGLEPQHF	TGTGCCAGCAGTTCGGGGTTGGAGCCCCAGCATTTT
few	TRBV25-1	TRBD1	TRBJ2-1	CASSASGTGYHEQFF	TGTGCCAGCAGTGCGTCCGGGACAGGGTATCATGAGCAGTTCTTC
few	TRBV24-1	NA	TRBJ2-7	CATSDPQGGTYEQYF	TGTGCCACCAGTGACCCTCAGGGGGGAACCTACGAGCAGTACTTC
NA	TRBV27	TRBD1	TRBJ1-1	CASSYGTGGTEAFF	TGTGCCAGCAGTTACGGGACAGGTGGGACTGAAGCTTTCTTT
NA	TRBV21-1	NA	TRBJ2-5	CASSNRDKQETQYF	TGTGCCAGCAGCAACCGGGACAAGCAAGAGACCCAGTACTTC
NA	TRBV27	TRBD1	TRBJ1-1	CASSTRGRRNTEAFF	TGTGCCAGCAGCACTAGGGGGCGACGGAACACTGAAGCTTTCTTT
NA	TRBV27	NA	TRBJ1-4	CASSSLTGGTNEKLFF	TGTGCCAGCAGTTCCTTGACCGGGGGGACAAATGAAAAACTGTTTTTT
NA	TRBV7-3	NA	TRBJ1-1	CASSNLQGTEAFF	TGTGCCAGCAGCAACCTTCAGGGGACTGAAGCTTTCTTT